This T cell receptor beta chain originates from a study of T cell clusters in autoimmune cytopenias. Findings of the study overall: TRB repertoire shifts in secondary cytopenia and chronic lymphocytic leukemia mostly reflected lymphoma, not autoimmunity. Exclusive TRB clusters were about 3-fold more numerous in healthy donors than in active autoimmune hepatitis.

Each sample's input was roughly 250 ng genomic DNA, roughly 40,000 genome equivalents. Germline CDR1 SQVTM, CDR2 ANQGSEA. The length of the CDR3 is 11 residues. One tube held mixed TRB-A and TRB-B primer pools for touch-down PCR. TCRdb reanalyzed the multiplex PCR reads, giving one entry per CDR3 protein sequence and no DNA. The table lists about 3,500 distinct CDR3 sequences. By frequency, this clonotype is medium-sized. Its antigen is unknown. The chain carries TRBV29-1 and TRBJ1-1; with no DNA, the TCRdb D assignment of TRBD1 cannot be verified. The receptor comes from a human donor with an autoimmune cytopenia or autoimmune hepatitis (not recorded which). Sequenced sample: peripheral blood. The CDR3 loop is CSVGKQGDAFF.